Listed below are T cell receptor beta chains from one sample, sequenced in a study of metastatic and nonmetastatic thyroid tumors. Via MiXCR, TCRdb re-called the PCR reads. The sample shows about 5,600 clones, 30% of them seen only once. Sequences were obtained from adjacent normal tissue. The receptor source for this set is a female donor with papillary thyroid cancer or a benign thyroid nodule (not recorded which). Some clones in this sample may be carry-over from other donors' samples. The CDR3 runs from the conserved cysteine through the conserved F or W. A D gene is named only where the DNA matches it firmly. Clone size is stated in some rows and not others, as once, few, many or a class when expanded.

size: few
D: TRBD2
J: TRBJ2-1
V: TRBV6-4
DNA: TGTGCCAGCAGTGTCCTAGCGGGGGGCAGCAATGAGCAGTTCTTC
CDR3: CASSVLAGGSNEQFF

size: NA
D: NA
J: TRBJ2-7
V: TRBV5-1
DNA: TGCGCCAGCAGCCCGCCGGCAGGGCCCTACGAGCAGTACTTC
CDR3: CASSPPAGPYEQYF

size: once
D: TRBD2
J: TRBJ2-7
V: TRBV20-1
DNA: TGCAGTGCTAGAGAGGCTAGCGGAGCCCCTTACGAGCAGTACTTC
CDR3: CSAREASGAPYEQYF

size: NA
D: TRBD1
J: TRBJ1-5
V: TRBV28
DNA: TGTGCCAGCGGCTTAGAGAGGGGGCCTCAGCCCCAGCATTTT
CDR3: CASGLERGPQPQHF

size: NA
D: NA
J: TRBJ2-3
V: TRBV4-3
DNA: TGCGCGAGCAGCCATGGGGGAGGTATAGATACGCAGTATTTT
CDR3: CASSHGGGIDTQYF

size: NA
D: NA
J: TRBJ1-4
V: TRBV13
DNA: TGTGCCAGCAGCTTAGGCCTCGGGTCCACTAATGAAAAACTGTTTTTT
CDR3: CASSLGLGSTNEKLFF

size: medium-sized
D: TRBD1
J: TRBJ2-1
V: TRBV20-1
DNA: TGCAGTGCTGCAAACCGGGACAGGGGAGGCGATGAGCAGTTCTTC
CDR3: CSAANRDRGGDEQFF

size: NA
D: NA
J: TRBJ2-7
V: TRBV14
DNA: NA
CDR3: CASSFYICSRLQGNNEQYF

size: NA
D: NA
J: TRBJ2-5
V: TRBV20-1
DNA: TGCAGTGCTAGGCCGTTCGGCTTAGCAGGCGAGACCCAGTACTTC
CDR3: CSARPFGLAGETQYF

size: NA
D: NA
J: TRBJ2-7
V: TRBV5-6
DNA: TGTGCCAGCAGCGTGACAGGAATGCCCTACGAGCAGTACTTC
CDR3: CASSVTGMPYEQYF

size: few
D: NA
J: TRBJ2-3
V: TRBV27
DNA: TGTGCCAGCAGGCCGACTAGCACAGATACGCAGTATTTT
CDR3: CASRPTSTDTQYF

size: once
D: TRBD2
J: TRBJ2-1
V: TRBV20-1
DNA: TGCAGTGCGGGGATCAGGGCTAGCGGGAGGGATGAGCAGTTCTTC
CDR3: CSAGIRASGRDEQFF

size: few
D: NA
J: TRBJ1-2
V: TRBV19
DNA: TGTGCCAGTAGTCCGCCGTTAGGGTGGGACTATGGCTACACCTTC
CDR3: CASSPPLGWDYGYTF

size: NA
D: NA
J: TRBJ2-3
V: TRBV5-1
DNA: TGCGCCAGCAGCTCCTGGCTTAGCGTGAGGGCCGGAACGCAGTATTTT
CDR3: CASSSWLSVRAGTQYF

size: few
D: NA
J: TRBJ2-7
V: TRBV28
DNA: TGTGCCAGCAACCCGACAGGATCCTACGAGCAGTACTTC
CDR3: CASNPTGSYEQYF

size: NA
D: NA
J: TRBJ1-1
V: TRBV11-1
DNA: TGTGCCAGCAGCTTCCGTTGGGGGGGTCTAGATCCGAACACTGAAGCTTGCTTT
CDR3: CASSFRWGGLDPNTEACF

size: medium-sized
D: NA
J: TRBJ2-7
V: TRBV10-3
DNA: TGTGCCATCAGTGACAAGGGTGAGGGGACCTACGAGCAGTACTTC
CDR3: CAISDKGEGTYEQYF

size: many
D: TRBD2
J: TRBJ2-1
V: TRBV20-1
DNA: TGCAGTCTCGAGGGGTCTAGCGGGGATCGCCGAAATGAGCAGTTCTTC
CDR3: CSLEGSSGDRRNEQFF

size: NA
D: TRBD2
J: TRBJ2-1
V: TRBV3-1
DNA: TGTGCCAGCAGCCAGGGACTAGCTAGCAATGAGCAGTTCTTC
CDR3: CASSQGLASNEQFF

size: NA
D: NA
J: TRBJ1-5
V: TRBV19
DNA: TGTGCCAGTAGAGGACAACAGGCTAGCAATCAGCCCCAGCATTTT
CDR3: CASRGQQASNQPQHF

size: few
D: TRBD2
J: TRBJ2-2
V: TRBV6-1
DNA: TGTGCCAGCAGTCACAAAGGACTAGCGGGCACCGGGGAGCTGTTTTTT
CDR3: CASSHKGLAGTGELFF

size: medium-sized
D: NA
J: TRBJ2-3
V: TRBV3-1
DNA: TGTGCCAGCAGCGACACAGATACGCAGTATTTT
CDR3: CASSDTDTQYF

size: NA
D: TRBD1
J: TRBJ2-1
V: TRBV11-2
DNA: TGTGCCAGCAGCTTATGGGGACAGTGGGCTAATGAGCAGTTCTTC
CDR3: CASSLWGQWANEQFF

size: medium-sized
D: NA
J: TRBJ1-1
V: TRBV28
DNA: TGTGCCAGCAGTTTATGGGCTAACACTGAAGCTTTCTTT
CDR3: CASSLWANTEAFF

size: NA
D: TRBD1
J: TRBJ2-3
V: TRBV28
DNA: TGTGCCAGCACCTTAGCGAGGGGGCTGGGATCAGATACGCAGTATTTT
CDR3: CASTLARGLGSDTQYF

size: few
D: NA
J: TRBJ2-1
V: TRBV28
DNA: TGTGCCAGCAGCACAATACAGAACAGGGATAGGTATAACTTTGAGCAGTTCTTC
CDR3: CASSTIQNRDRYNFEQFF

size: NA
D: NA
J: TRBJ2-1
V: TRBV28
DNA: TGTGCCAGCTCGGTGTCGGGCAATGAGCAGTTCTTC
CDR3: CASSVSGNEQFF

size: many
D: NA
J: TRBJ2-1
V: TRBV4-3
DNA: TGCGCCAGCAGCCAAGATGGGGTTGGAAGGTACTACAATGAGCAGTTCTTC
CDR3: CASSQDGVGRYYNEQFF

size: few
D: NA
J: TRBJ1-2
V: TRBV12-3/TRBV12-4
DNA: TGTGCCAGCATAGGGGAGGACTATGGCTACACCTTC
CDR3: CASIGEDYGYTF

size: medium-sized
D: NA
J: TRBJ2-7
V: TRBV20-1
DNA: TGCAGTGCTTATAACTCCTACGAGCAGTACTTC
CDR3: CSAYNSYEQYF

size: NA
D: TRBD2
J: TRBJ2-1
V: TRBV27
DNA: TGTGCCAGCACGGGGGAGGGCCGAAGTGAGCAGTTCTTC
CDR3: CASTGEGRSEQFF

size: few
D: TRBD1
J: TRBJ1-1
V: TRBV20-1
DNA: TGCAGTGCTAGAGGAGGGGGCATGACTGAAGCTTTCTTT
CDR3: CSARGGGMTEAFF

size: medium-sized
D: NA
J: TRBJ2-7
V: TRBV5-1
DNA: TGCGCCAGCAGGTTGACGTCCACCTCCTACGAGCAGTACTTC
CDR3: CASRLTSTSYEQYF

size: few
D: TRBD1
J: TRBJ2-1
V: TRBV27
DNA: TGTGCCAGCAGCGTCGGTACAGGGGCCTACAATGAGCAGTTCTTC
CDR3: CASSVGTGAYNEQFF

size: medium-sized
D: NA
J: TRBJ1-1
V: TRBV9
DNA: TGTGCCAGAGAGCGCACTGAAGCTTTCTTT
CDR3: CARERTEAFF

size: medium-sized
D: TRBD2
J: TRBJ2-1
V: TRBV15
DNA: TGTGCCACCAGCAGAGTCCCGTATTTAGCGGGAGGCGACAATGAGCAGTTCTTC
CDR3: CATSRVPYLAGGDNEQFF

size: NA
D: TRBD2
J: TRBJ2-7
V: TRBV6-6
DNA: TGTGCCAGCACCGTCGGAGGGACTAGCGGGATCCTATCCTACGAGCAGTACTTC
CDR3: CASTVGGTSGILSYEQYF

size: NA
D: NA
J: TRBJ1-4
V: TRBV11-2
DNA: TGTGCCAGCAGCTCCCAGTCGGGGGCGCTTCCTGAAAAACTGTTTTTT
CDR3: CASSSQSGALPEKLFF

size: few
D: NA
J: TRBJ1-2
V: TRBV6-1
DNA: TGTGCCAGCAGTGGGTCAGGGCTCTATGGCTACACCTTC
CDR3: CASSGSGLYGYTF

size: medium-sized
D: TRBD1
J: TRBJ2-3
V: TRBV20-1
DNA: TGCAGTGCTAGTCCCGCGGACAGGGCAACAGATACGCAGTATTTT
CDR3: CSASPADRATDTQYF

size: NA
D: NA
J: TRBJ1-1
V: TRBV25-1
DNA: TGTGCCAGCAGTGTAGGGACTGAAGCTTTCTTT
CDR3: CASSVGTEAFF

size: large
D: NA
J: TRBJ2-1
V: TRBV27
DNA: TGTGCCAGCCAAAAAGGACAGTACAATGAGCAGTTCTTC
CDR3: CASQKGQYNEQFF

size: many
D: TRBD1
J: TRBJ1-1
V: TRBV7-6
DNA: TGTGCCAGCAGCTTAGTGTCAGGGGGCACTGAAGCTTTCTTT
CDR3: CASSLVSGGTEAFF

size: NA
D: TRBD1
J: TRBJ1-6
V: TRBV11-2
DNA: TGTGCCAGCAGCGGGGACAGGGGTTTTTCACCCCTCCACTTT
CDR3: CASSGDRGFSPLHF

size: NA
D: TRBD1
J: TRBJ1-2
V: TRBV30
DNA: TGTGCCTGGAGTGTCAGTGTTTGGGACAGGGGGAATGGCTACACCTTC
CDR3: CAWSVSVWDRGNGYTF

size: few
D: NA
J: TRBJ1-1
V: TRBV28
DNA: TGTGCCATCAGTGCCGGGGAGACGAACACTGAAGCTTTCTTT
CDR3: CAISAGETNTEAFF

size: medium-sized
D: TRBD2
J: TRBJ2-7
V: TRBV7-2
DNA: TGTGCCAGCAGCTCTCTAGCGGGAGGGGGTGGGTCCGACGAGCAGTACTTC
CDR3: CASSSLAGGGGSDEQYF

size: few
D: TRBD1
J: TRBJ2-5
V: TRBV20-1
DNA: TGCAGTGATAGAGACAGGGGGCACATTTTGGAGACCCAGTACTTC
CDR3: CSDRDRGHILETQYF